This T cell receptor beta chain was recovered during a study of T-cell memory formation after mild COVID-19. Study at large: Each donor largely had its own TCR clusters.

Study findings and constraints: Contracting clones, day 15 to 85, had balanced CD4/CD8, and later expanders favored CD4+. Those CD4+ clones that contracted were mainly in CM and EM (CD8+ ones in EMRA).

Of note for this clonotype: Its antigen is unidentified.

Germline V CDR1 and CDR2: LNHDA, SQIVND (reference sequence). Trimming cost V 6 bases and J 5 bases; bases outside gene matches: 7. The length of the CDR3 is 14 residues. TCRdb processed the 5' RACE reads anew with MiXCR; each CDR3 protein has one entry. Among hundreds of thousands of distinct CDR3 sequences listed, roughly 20% were seen once. This receptor was taken from an adult woman who had mild COVID-19 (a few samples of this study predate the infection). Cell type and time point are not known. This chain links TRBV19 with TRBJ1-1, with 9 bases that match TRBD1. Material: PBMCs or a T cell subset sorted from them (not recorded which). CDR3 protein: CASSNRGLWTEAFF. CDR3 bases: TGTGCCAGTAGCAACAGGGGGCTATGGACTGAAGCTTTCTTT. Using reference TRBV19 and TRBJ1-1 for the parts outside the CDR3, the full variable domain is DGGITQSPKYLFRKEGQNVTLSCEQNLNHDAMYWYRQDPGQGLRLIYYSQIVNDFQKGDIAEGYSVSREKKESFPLTVTSAQKNPTAFYLCASSNRGLWTEAFFGQGTRLTVV.